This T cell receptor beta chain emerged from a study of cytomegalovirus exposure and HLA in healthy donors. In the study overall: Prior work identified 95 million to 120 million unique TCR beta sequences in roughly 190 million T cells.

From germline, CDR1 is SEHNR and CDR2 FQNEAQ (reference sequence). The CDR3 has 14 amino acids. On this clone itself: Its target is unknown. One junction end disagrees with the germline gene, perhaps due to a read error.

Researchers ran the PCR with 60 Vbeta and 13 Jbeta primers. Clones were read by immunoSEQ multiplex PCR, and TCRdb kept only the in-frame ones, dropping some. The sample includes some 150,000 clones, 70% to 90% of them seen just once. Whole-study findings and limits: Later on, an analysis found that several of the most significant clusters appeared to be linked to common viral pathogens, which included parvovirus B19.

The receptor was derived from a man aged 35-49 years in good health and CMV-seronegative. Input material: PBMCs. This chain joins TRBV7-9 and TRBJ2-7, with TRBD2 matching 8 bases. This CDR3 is CSSSNAGGAGEQYF. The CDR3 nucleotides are TGTTCCAGCAGCAACGCGGGGGGCGCGGGGGAGCAGTACTTC. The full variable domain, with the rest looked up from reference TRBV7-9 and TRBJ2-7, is DTGVSQNPRHKITKRGQNVTFRCDPISEHNRLYWYRQTLGQGPEFLTYFQNEAQLEKSRLLSDRFSAERPKGSFSTLEIQRTEQGDSAMYLCSSSNAGGAGEQYFGPGTRLTVT.